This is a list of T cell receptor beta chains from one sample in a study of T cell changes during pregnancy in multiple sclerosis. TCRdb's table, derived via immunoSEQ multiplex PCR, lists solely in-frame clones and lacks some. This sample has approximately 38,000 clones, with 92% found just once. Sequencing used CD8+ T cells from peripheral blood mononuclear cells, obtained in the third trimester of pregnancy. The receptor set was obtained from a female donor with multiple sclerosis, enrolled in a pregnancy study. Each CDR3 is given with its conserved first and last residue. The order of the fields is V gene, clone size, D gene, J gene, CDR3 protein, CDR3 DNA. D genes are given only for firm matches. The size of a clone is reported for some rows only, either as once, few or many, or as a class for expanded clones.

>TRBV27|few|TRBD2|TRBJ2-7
CASSLTAGGSREQYF
TGTGCCAGCAGTTTAACAGCGGGAGGCTCGCGGGAGCAGTACTTC
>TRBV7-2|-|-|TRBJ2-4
CASSHQQGAKNIQYF
TGTGCCAGCAGCCATCAACAGGGTGCCAAAAACATTCAGTACTTC
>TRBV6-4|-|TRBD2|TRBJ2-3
CASSDSGLAGTDTQYF
TGTGCCAGCAGTGACTCAGGGCTAGCGGGCACAGATACGCAGTATTTT
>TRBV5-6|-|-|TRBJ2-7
CASSSGGYYEQYF
TGTGCCAGCAGCTCTGGGGGGTACTACGAGCAGTACTTC
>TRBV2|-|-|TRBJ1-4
CASSGGLNEKLFF
TGTGCCAGCAGTGGGGGCCTTAATGAAAAACTGTTTTTT
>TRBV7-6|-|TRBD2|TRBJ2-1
CASSLGWVRERGEQFF
TGTGCCAGCAGCTTAGGTTGGGTGCGGGAGAGGGGTGAGCAGTTCTTC
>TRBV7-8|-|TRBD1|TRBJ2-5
CASSLVPDRGSETQYF
TGTGCCAGCAGCTTAGTCCCGGACAGGGGTTCGGAGACCCAGTACTTC
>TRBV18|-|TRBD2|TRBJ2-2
CASSPGTSGRINTGELFF
TGTGCCAGCTCACCCGGGACTAGCGGGAGAATTAACACCGGGGAGCTGTTTTTT
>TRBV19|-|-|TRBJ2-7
CASREVDGGSYEQYF
TGTGCCAGTAGAGAAGTGGACGGAGGATCCTACGAGCAGTACTTC
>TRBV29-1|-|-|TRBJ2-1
CSVDIFWLPPDNEQFF
TGCAGCGTTGATATATTTTGGCTCCCGCCTGACAATGAGCAGTTCTTC
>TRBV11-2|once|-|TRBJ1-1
CASGLGGLRTEAFF
TGTGCCAGCGGGTTGGGAGGGCTGCGCACTGAAGCTTTCTTT
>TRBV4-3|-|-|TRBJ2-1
CASSQHNNEQFF
TGCGCCAGCAGCCAGCACAACAATGAGCAGTTCTTC
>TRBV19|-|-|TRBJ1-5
CASSILGGGYQPQHF
TGTGCCAGTAGTATTTTAGGCGGGGGGTATCAGCCCCAGCATTTT
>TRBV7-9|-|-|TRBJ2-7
CASSPFRSLRSYEQYF
TGTGCCAGCAGCCCCTTCCGTTCCCTACGCTCCTACGAGCAGTACTTC
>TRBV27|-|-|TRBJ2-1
CASSELALSSYNEQFF
TGTGCCAGCAGCGAACTAGCTCTGAGCTCCTACAATGAGCAGTTCTTC
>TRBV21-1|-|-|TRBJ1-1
CASSKAPEGLNTEAFF
TGTGCCAGCAGCAAAGCCCCAGAGGGCTTGAACACTGAAGCTTTCTTT
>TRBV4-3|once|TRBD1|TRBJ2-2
CASSHSTGGAGELFF
TGCGCCAGCAGCCATTCGACAGGGGGGGCCGGGGAGCTGTTTTTT
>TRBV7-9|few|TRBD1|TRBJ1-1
CASSSTDRDTEAFF
TGTGCCAGCAGCTCGACGGACAGGGACACTGAAGCTTTCTTT
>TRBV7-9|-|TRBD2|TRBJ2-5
CASSLRGEGETQYF
TGTGCCAGCAGCCTACGAGGGGAGGGAGAGACCCAGTACTTC
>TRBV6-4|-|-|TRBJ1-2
CASTGQPFYGYTF
TGTGCCAGTACCGGACAGCCGTTCTATGGCTACACCTTC
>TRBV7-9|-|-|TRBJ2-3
CASSLAQGEADTQYF
TGTGCCAGCAGCTTAGCCCAGGGGGAGGCAGATACGCAGTATTTT
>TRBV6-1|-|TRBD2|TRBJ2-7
CASGGGYEQYF
TGTGCCAGCGGGGGGGGCTACGAGCAGTACTTC
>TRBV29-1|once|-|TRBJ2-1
CSVENDGNGEQFF
TGCAGCGTTGAAAACGACGGGAATGGTGAGCAGTTCTTC
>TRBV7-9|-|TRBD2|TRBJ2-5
CASSLGGNVETQYF
TGTGCCAGCAGCTTGGGAGGGAACGTAGAGACCCAGTACTTC
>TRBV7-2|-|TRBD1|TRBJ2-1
CASSLTGQRFSYNEQFF
TGTGCCAGCAGCTTAACGGGACAGAGATTCTCCTACAATGAGCAGTTCTTC
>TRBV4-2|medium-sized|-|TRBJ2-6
CASSQAGQGSSGANVLTF
TGTGCCAGCAGCCAAGCGGGTCAGGGATCCTCTGGGGCCAACGTCCTGACTTTC
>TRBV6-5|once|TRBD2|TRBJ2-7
CASSPSGSSYEQYF
TGTGCCAGCAGTCCTAGCGGGAGCTCCTACGAGCAGTACTTC
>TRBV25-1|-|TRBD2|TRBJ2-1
CASSGTRLAESSYNEQFF
TGTGCCAGCAGTGGGACACGACTAGCGGAAAGCTCCTACAATGAGCAGTTCTTC
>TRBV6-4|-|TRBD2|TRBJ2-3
CASSDSAGDGTDTQYF
TGTGCCAGCAGTGACTCGGCGGGAGACGGTACAGATACGCAGTATTTT